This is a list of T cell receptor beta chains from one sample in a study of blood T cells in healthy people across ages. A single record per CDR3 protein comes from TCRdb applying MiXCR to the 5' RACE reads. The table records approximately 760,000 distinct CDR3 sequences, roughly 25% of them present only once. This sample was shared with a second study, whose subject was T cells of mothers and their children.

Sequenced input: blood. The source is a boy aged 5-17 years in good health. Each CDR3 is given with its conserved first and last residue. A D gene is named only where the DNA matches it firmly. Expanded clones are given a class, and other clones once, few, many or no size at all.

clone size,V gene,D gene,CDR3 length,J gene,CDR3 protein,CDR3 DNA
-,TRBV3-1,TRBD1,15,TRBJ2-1,CASCLRDRSNNEQFF,TGTGCCAGCTGCCTACGGGACAGGTCCAACAATGAGCAGTTCTTC
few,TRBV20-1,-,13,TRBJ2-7,CSARGAASYEQYF,TGCAGTGCTAGAGGGGCGGCGTCCTACGAGCAGTACTTC
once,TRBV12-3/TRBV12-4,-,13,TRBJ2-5,CASTHPGQETQYF,TGTGCCAGCACCCACCCCGGGCAAGAGACCCAGTACTTC
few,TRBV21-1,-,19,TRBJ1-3,CASISGTANFNSSGTTTYF,TGTGCCAGCATCAGCGGGACAGCCAATTTCAACAGCTCTGGAACCACCACATATTTT
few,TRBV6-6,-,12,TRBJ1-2,CASGASGDGYTF,TGTGCCAGCGGAGCCTCGGGAGACGGCTACACCTTC
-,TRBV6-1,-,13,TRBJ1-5,CASRDVSNQPQHF,TGTGCCAGCAGAGACGTTAGCAATCAGCCCCAGCATTTT
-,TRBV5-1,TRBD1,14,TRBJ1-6,CASSSGQSGSTLHF,TGCGCCAGCAGCTCGGGACAGTCTGGCAGTACCCTCCACTTT
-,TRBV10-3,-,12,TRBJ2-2,CAVLLAAGELFF,TGTGCCGTACTTCTCGCGGCCGGGGAGCTGTTTTTT
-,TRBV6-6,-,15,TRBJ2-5,CASSYSFGGAETQYF,TGTGCCAGCAGTTACTCGTTCGGCGGGGCAGAGACCCAGTACTTC
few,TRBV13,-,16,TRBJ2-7,CASSSTIRDTSYEQYF,TGTGCCAGCAGCTCGACGATAAGGGACACTTCCTACGAGCAGTACTTC
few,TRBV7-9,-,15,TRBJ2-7,CASSPIISGPYEQYF,TGTGCCAGCAGTCCTATTATATCGGGGCCCTACGAGCAGTACTTC
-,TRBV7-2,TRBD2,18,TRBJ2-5,CASSLDTSIAGGWETQYF,TGTGCCAGCAGCTTAGATACCTCGATAGCGGGGGGGTGGGAGACCCAGTACTTC
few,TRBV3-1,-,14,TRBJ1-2,CASSQGGLNYGYTF,TGTGCCAGCAGCCAGGGGGGCCTTAACTATGGCTACACCTTC
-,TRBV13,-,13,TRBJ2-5,CASSFYSSETQYF,TGTGCCAGCAGCTTCTATAGCTCAGAGACCCAGTACTTC
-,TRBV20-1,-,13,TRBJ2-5,CSAVRTGGETQYF,TGCAGTGCTGTACGGACGGGCGGGGAGACCCAGTACTTC
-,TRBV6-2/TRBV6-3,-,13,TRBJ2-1,CASSYRSYNEQFF,TGTGCCAGCAGTTACCGCAGCTACAATGAGCAGTTCTTC